One and the same sample provided the 2 T cell receptor beta chains below, sequenced in a study of technical replicates of blood from several donors. The data were produced by immunoSEQ multiplex PCR, yet TCRdb's version contains in-frame clones alone and is incomplete. The top ten hold approximately 0.21% of the sample, which has about 76,000 clones, around 97% seen once. Sequenced sample: T cells isolated from PBMCs. The receptor set was obtained from a human donor in good health.

The gene calls are TRBV2 and TRBJ1-6; TRBD1 aligns across 7 bases. Germline loops: CDR1 SNHLY, CDR2 FYNNEI. The CDR3 contains 15 residues. Losses at the gene ends were 3 bases for V and 8 bases for J; bases not matched to a gene: 7. CDR3 protein: CASSDLQGMDSPLHF. CDR3 DNA sequence: TGTGCCAGCAGTGACCTACAGGGGATGGATTCACCCCTCCACTTT. The whole variable domain, filled in from reference TRBV2 and TRBJ1-6, reads EPEVTQTPSHQVTQMGQEVILRCVPISNHLYFYWYRQILGQKVEFLVSFYNNEISEKSEIFDDQFSVERPDGSNFTLKIRSTKLEDSAMYFCASSDLQGMDSPLHFGNGTRLTVT.

The chain combines TRBV7-9 with TRBJ2-5; no definite D call. The CDR3 runs to 12 residues. The V gene lost 1 base and the J gene lost 4 bases, with 4 bases spanning the gap. The V gene's germline CDR1 is SEHNR and CDR2 FQNEAQ (reference sequence). The chain's CDR3 is CASSLGRETQYF. CDR3 sequence (DNA): TGTGCCAGCAGCTTAGGTAGAGAGACCCAGTACTTC. Variable domain in full (rest from reference TRBV7-9 and TRBJ2-5): DTGVSQNPRHKITKRGQNVTFRCDPISEHNRLYWYRQTLGQGPEFLTYFQNEAQLEKSRLLSDRFSAERPKGSFSTLEIQRTEQGDSAMYLCASSLGRETQYFGPGTRLLVL.